This T cell receptor beta chain came from a study of blood T cell repertoires in COVID-19. On the study more broadly: The United States, Italy and Spain were the sources of the acute and convalescent COVID-19 samples.

This table comes from immunoSEQ multiplex PCR, and its TCRdb copy is limited to in-frame clones, with some not included. The profile covers about 130,000 clones, with about four fifths appearing a single time and roughly 20% taken by the ten largest. This CDR3 is built from 15 residues. Germline CDR1 LNHDA, CDR2 SQIVND (reference sequence). Trimming stripped 2 bases from V and 9 bases from J, with 17 bases between. This receptor was identified in an elderly man with acute or convalescent COVID-19. The genes are TRBV19 and TRBJ1-5; D ambiguous. Sequenced input: peripheral blood. Written as DNA, the CDR3 is TGTGCCAGTAGTATAAGCCTCGCAACCCCGCCGCCCCAGCATTTT. This encodes CASSISLATPPPQHF.